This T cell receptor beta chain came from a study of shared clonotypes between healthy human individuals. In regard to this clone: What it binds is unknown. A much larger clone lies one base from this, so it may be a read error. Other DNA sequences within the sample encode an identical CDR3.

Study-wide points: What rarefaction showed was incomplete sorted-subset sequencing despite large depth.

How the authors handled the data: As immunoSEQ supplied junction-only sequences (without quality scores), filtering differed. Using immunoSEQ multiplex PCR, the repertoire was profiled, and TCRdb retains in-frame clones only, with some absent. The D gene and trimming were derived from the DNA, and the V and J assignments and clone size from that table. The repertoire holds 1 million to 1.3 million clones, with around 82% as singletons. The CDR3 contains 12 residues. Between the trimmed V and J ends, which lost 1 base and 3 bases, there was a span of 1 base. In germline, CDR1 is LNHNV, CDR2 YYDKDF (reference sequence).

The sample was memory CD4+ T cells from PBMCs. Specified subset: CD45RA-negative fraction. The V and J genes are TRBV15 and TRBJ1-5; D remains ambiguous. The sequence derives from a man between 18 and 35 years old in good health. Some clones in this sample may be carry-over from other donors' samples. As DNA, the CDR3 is TGTGCCACCAGCAGAGTCAATCAGCCCCAGCATTTT. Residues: CATSRVNQPQHF.